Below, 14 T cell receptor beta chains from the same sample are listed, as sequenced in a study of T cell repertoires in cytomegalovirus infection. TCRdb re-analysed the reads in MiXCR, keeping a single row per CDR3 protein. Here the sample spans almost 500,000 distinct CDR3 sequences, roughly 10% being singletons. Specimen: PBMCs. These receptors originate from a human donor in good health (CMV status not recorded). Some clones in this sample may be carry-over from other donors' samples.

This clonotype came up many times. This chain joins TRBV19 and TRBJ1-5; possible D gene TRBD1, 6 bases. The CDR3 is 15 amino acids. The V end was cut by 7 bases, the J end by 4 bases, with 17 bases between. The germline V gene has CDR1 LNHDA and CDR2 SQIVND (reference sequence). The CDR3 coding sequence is TGTGCCAGTACCCGGGACAACAACCCGAATCAGCCCCAGCATTTT. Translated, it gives CASTRDNNPNQPQHF.

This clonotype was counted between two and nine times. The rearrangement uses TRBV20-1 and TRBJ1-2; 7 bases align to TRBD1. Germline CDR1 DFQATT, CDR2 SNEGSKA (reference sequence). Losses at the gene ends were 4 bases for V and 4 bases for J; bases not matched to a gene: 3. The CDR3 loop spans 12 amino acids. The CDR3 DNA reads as TGCAGTGCTAAGGGGGCAGGCTATGGCTACACCTTC. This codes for CSAKGAGYGYTF.

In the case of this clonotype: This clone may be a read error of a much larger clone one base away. CDR3 coding DNA: TGTGCCAACACCCTCGGGGGGCTCACCTACGAGCAGTACTTC. Protein sequence: CANTLGGLTYEQYF. The chain links TRBV7-6 to TRBJ2-7, with a weak D call TRBD2 (7 bases). The length of the CDR3 is 14 residues. V lost 10 bases and J lost 2, with 18 bases in between. Looked up from germline, CDR1 is SGHVS and CDR2 is FNYEAQ.

Here the CDR3 reads CASSLSASGPKNIQYF. The CDR3 region has the DNA TGTGCCAGCAGTTTATCGGCTAGCGGTCCCAAAAACATTCAGTACTTC. This sequence joins TRBV27 and TRBJ2-4, with 7 nucleotides matching TRBD2. The V gene end was trimmed by 0 bases and the J gene end by 2 bases; junction bases not matched to a gene: 4. This CDR3 has 16 residues. Germline V gives CDR1 MNHEY, CDR2 SMNVEV (reference sequence).

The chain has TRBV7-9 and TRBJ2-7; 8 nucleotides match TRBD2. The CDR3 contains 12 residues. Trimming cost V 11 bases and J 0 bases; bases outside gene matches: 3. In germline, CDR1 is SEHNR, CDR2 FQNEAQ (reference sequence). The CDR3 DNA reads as TGTGCCGCTGGGACTAGCTCCTACGAGCAGTACTTC. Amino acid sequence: CAAGTSSYEQYF. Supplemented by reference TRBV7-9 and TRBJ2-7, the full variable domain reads DTGVSQNPRHKITKRGQNVTFRCDPISEHNRLYWYRQTLGQGPEFLTYFQNEAQLEKSRLLSDRFSAERPKGSFSTLEIQRTEQGDSAMYLCAAGTSSYEQYFGPGTRLTVT.

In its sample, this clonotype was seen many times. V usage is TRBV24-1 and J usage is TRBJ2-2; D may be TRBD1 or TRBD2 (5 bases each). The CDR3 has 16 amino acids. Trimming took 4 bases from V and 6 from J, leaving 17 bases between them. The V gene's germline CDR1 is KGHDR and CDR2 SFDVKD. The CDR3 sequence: CATSDLQGVGAGELFF. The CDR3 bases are TGTGCCACCAGTGACCTTCAGGGAGTGGGCGCCGGGGAGCTGTTTTTT.

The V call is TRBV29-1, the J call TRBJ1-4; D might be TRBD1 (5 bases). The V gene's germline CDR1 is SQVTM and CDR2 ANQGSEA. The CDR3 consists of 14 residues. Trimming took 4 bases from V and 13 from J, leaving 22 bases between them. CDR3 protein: CSVGRVGRSNGLFF. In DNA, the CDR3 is TGCAGCGTTGGAAGAGTGGGACGGAGTAACGGACTGTTTTTT.

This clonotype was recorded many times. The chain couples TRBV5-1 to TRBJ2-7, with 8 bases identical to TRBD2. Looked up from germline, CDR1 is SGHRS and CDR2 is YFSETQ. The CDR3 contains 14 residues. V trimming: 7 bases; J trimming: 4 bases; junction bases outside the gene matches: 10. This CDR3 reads CASHLGGASYEQYF. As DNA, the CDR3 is TGCGCCAGCCACCTCGGGGGGGCATCATACGAGCAGTACTTC.

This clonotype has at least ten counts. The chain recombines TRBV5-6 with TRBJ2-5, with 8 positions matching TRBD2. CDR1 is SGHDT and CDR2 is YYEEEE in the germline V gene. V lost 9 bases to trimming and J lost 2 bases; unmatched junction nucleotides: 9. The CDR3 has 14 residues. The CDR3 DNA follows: TGTGCCACCCATCTAGCGGGTTCTCAAGAGACCCAGTACTTC. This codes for CATHLAGSQETQYF.

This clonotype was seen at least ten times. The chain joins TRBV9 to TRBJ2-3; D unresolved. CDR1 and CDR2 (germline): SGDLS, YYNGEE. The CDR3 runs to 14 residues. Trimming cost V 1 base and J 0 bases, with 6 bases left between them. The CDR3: CASSVWDSTDTQYF. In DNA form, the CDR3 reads TGTGCCAGCAGCGTATGGGATAGCACAGATACGCAGTATTTT.

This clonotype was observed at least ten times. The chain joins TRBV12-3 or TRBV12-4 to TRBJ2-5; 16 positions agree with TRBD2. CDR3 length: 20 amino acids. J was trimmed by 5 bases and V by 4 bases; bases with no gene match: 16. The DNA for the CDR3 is TGTGCCAGCAGTTCCCTCGGGACTAGCGGGGGGGCGCCGACGGAGGAGACCCAGTACTTC. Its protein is CASSSLGTSGGAPTEETQYF.

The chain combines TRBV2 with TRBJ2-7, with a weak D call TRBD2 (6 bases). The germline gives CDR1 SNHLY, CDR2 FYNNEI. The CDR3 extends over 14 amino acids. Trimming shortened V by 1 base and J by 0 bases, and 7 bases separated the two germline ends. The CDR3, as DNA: TGTGCCAGCAGTGAAGGCGGGAACTCCTACGAGCAGTACTTC. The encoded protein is CASSEGGNSYEQYF.

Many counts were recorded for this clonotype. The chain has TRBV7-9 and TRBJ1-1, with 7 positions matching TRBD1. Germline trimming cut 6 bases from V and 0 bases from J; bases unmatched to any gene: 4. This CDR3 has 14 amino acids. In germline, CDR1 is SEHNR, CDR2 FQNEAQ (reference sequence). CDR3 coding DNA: TGTGCCAGCAGTCCGGGACAGTTGAACACTGAAGCTTTCTTT. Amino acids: CASSPGQLNTEAFF.

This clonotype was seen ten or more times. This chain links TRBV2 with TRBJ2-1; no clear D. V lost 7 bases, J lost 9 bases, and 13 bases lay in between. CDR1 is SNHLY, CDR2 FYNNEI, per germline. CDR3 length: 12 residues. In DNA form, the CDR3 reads TGTGCCAGCAATAGGGCCGAACTTGAGCAGTTCTTC. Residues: CASNRAELEQFF.